These 18 T cell receptor beta chains were sequenced from one sample in a study of post-analysis software for immune sequencing data. General study findings and limits: In patients, TRBV5-6, TRBV5-1 and TRBV20-1 belonged to roughly 5 TRBV segments found more frequently than in controls.

For these receptors, no antigen is known. TCR beta cDNA libraries had unique molecular identifiers. TCRdb reprocessed the PCR reads with MiXCR, giving one entry per CDR3 protein. The profile shows about 820,000 distinct CDR3 sequences, roughly 50% of them singletons. What was sequenced was blood. The receptors shown here come from a girl aged 10 to 17 with multiple sclerosis.

The chain uses TRBV10-3 and TRBJ2-7; the match to TRBD1 covers 10 bases. The V gene's germline CDR1 is ENHRY and CDR2 SYGVKD. The CDR3 runs to 13 residues. After removal of 8 bases from V and 7 bases from J, the junction contained 8 bases not matched to a gene. The CDR3 is CAIARQGAREQYF. The CDR3 DNA reads as TGTGCCATCGCGAGACAGGGGGCGCGAGAGCAGTACTTC.

This chain uses TRBV12-3 or TRBV12-4 with TRBJ1-5, with D possibly being TRBD1 (5 bases). The CDR3 runs to 12 residues. V was trimmed by 6 bases and J by 9 bases, leaving 12 bases between them. CDR3 amino acids: CASRRPGGPQHF. In DNA form, the CDR3 reads TGTGCCAGCAGACGCCCCGGGGGGCCCCAGCATTTT.

The V call is TRBV20-1, the J call TRBJ2-7, with 9 bases aligning to TRBD1. Germline CDR1 and CDR2: DFQATT and SNEGSKA (reference sequence). V lost 0 bases to trimming and J lost 2 bases; unmatched junction nucleotides: 5. The CDR3 extends over 15 amino acids. The CDR3 region has the DNA TGCAGTGCTAGAGATAGAACAGGGGGCCCCTACGAGCAGTACTTC. Translated, it gives CSARDRTGGPYEQYF.

In nucleotides, the CDR3 is TGTGCCAGCAGCCAAGATCGCCTAGCGGGGCACCAAGAGACCCAGTACTTC. This codes for CASSQDRLAGHQETQYF. This chain uses TRBV3-1 with TRBJ2-5, with TRBD2 matching over 9 bases. Losses at the gene ends were 0 bases for V and 0 bases for J; bases not matched to a gene: 5. The germline gives CDR1 LGHDT, CDR2 YNNKEL (reference sequence). The CDR3 loop spans 17 amino acids.

The V and J genes are TRBV6-1 and TRBJ2-2, with 9 bases identical to TRBD1. The junction had 8 bases not matched to a gene; V was cut back by 2 bases and J by 1 base. In germline, CDR1 is MNHNS, CDR2 SASEGT. The CDR3 has 18 residues. DNA of the CDR3: TGTGCCAGCAGTGAATGGGGACCGGGACAGGGGAACACCGGGGAGCTGTTTTTT. Translation gives CASSEWGPGQGNTGELFF.

The J gene is TRBJ2-7, the V gene TRBV12-3 or TRBV12-4; 13 bases fit TRBD2. The CDR3 sequence is 15 residues long. Trimming at V came to 2 bases and at J to 9 bases, leaving 7 bases not matched to a gene. The chain's CDR3 is CASSLPLAGGTPQYF. DNA of the CDR3: TGTGCCAGCAGTTTACCACTAGCGGGGGGGACGCCGCAGTACTTC.

This chain links TRBV7-2 with TRBJ2-5; 7 bases are a match to TRBD1. The J call may be wrong; the DNA end is better matched by TRBJ2-7. CDR3 length: 13 amino acids. Per germline, CDR1 SGHTA and CDR2 FQGNSA. This CDR3 reads CASSYRGRSEQYF. In nucleotides, the CDR3 is TGTGCCAGCAGCTACAGGGGACGGAGCGAGCAGTACTTC.

The chain joins TRBV7-3 to TRBJ2-1, with a weak D call TRBD1 (6 bases). CDR3 length: 15 residues. The germline CDR1 and CDR2 sequences are SGHTA and FQGTGA. The ends were cut back, 2 bases at V and 5 bases at J, with 13 bases in the middle. In nucleotides, the CDR3 is TGTGCCAGCAGCTTAGCAGGGGCCTCTAACAATGAGCAGTTCTTC. This sequence encodes CASSLAGASNNEQFF.

The rearrangement links TRBV15 to TRBJ2-7; perhaps TRBD2 as D (6 bases). V lost 1 base and J lost 0, with 10 bases in between. Germline V gene data show CDR1 as LNHNV and CDR2 as YYDKDF (reference sequence). The CDR3 runs to 15 residues. CDR3 sequence reads: CATSRGDGSSYEQYF. CDR3 in DNA: TGTGCCACCAGCAGAGGGGACGGGAGCTCCTACGAGCAGTACTTC.

V usage is TRBV6-5 and J usage is TRBJ1-2, with no clear D. CDR1 is MNHEY, CDR2 SVGAGI, per germline. This CDR3 comprises 12 residues. The germline V and J ends were trimmed by 2 bases and 6 bases, with 7 bases remaining between them. For the CDR3, the DNA is TGTGCCAGCAGTTACAGGCAGGATGGCTACACCTTC. As protein: CASSYRQDGYTF.

The chain combines TRBV29-1 with TRBJ2-4; D uncertain. Trimming removed 2 bases from V and 8 bases from J, with 16 bases in between. CDR3 size: 14 residues. From germline, CDR1 is SQVTM and CDR2 ANQGSEA. CDR3 bases: TGCAGCGTTGAATCCACCCTTCACCGGGACATTCAGTACTTC. Translating it yields CSVESTLHRDIQYF.

Comment on this clonotype: The junction and the germline gene differ at one end; a read error may be behind it. V usage is TRBV27 and J usage is TRBJ2-1, with TRBD2 identical over 9 bases. This CDR3 contains 14 residues. Germline loops: CDR1 MNHEY, CDR2 SMNVEV (reference sequence). CDR3 coding DNA: TGTGTCAGCAGATCCCTAGCGGGGAACAATGAGCAGTTCTTC. Translated: CVSRSLAGNNEQFF.

The chain links TRBV12-5 to TRBJ2-1; D might be TRBD1 (6 bases). TRBJ2-7 matches the DNA end more closely, so the J call is doubtful. CDR3 length: 15 residues. Germline CDR1 is LGHNT and CDR2 is FRNRAP. The CDR3: CASGLEQGRYNEQYF. The CDR3 DNA reads TGTGCTAGTGGTTTAGAACAGGGACGCTACAATGAGCAGTACTTC.

The chain joins TRBV30 to TRBJ1-1; D possibly corresponds to TRBD1 (5 bases). The germline CDR1 and CDR2 sequences are GTSNPN and SVGIG (reference sequence). CDR3 length equals 13 residues. V was shortened by 0 bases and J by 6 bases, with 11 bases between the two germline ends. CDR3 nucleotides: TGTGCCTGGAGTGTGCCGGGACTTGCTGAAGCTTTCTTT. Its protein is CAWSVPGLAEAFF.

V usage is TRBV28 and J usage is TRBJ1-5, with D perhaps TRBD1 (5 bases). V shed 5 bases and J shed 2 bases, with 16 bases lying between them. Germline loops: CDR1 MDHEN, CDR2 SYDVKM. There are 16 residues in the CDR3. The CDR3 region has the DNA TGTGCCAGCAGTGTCCGGGACTTACAGGGCAATCAGCCCCAGCATTTT. Amino acids: CASSVRDLQGNQPQHF.

This clonotype appeared a few times. The chain couples TRBV20-1 to TRBJ2-5, with TRBD1 matching over 7 bases. The V gene's germline CDR1 is DFQATT and CDR2 SNEGSKA (reference sequence). V lost 3 bases to trimming and J lost 2 bases; unmatched junction nucleotides: 6. The CDR3 has 14 residues. The CDR3 loop reads CSARLPRGQETQYF. Here the CDR3 DNA reads TGCAGTGCTAGGCTTCCCAGGGGGCAAGAGACCCAGTACTTC.

This clonotype was picked up one time. V gene TRBV5-1 combines with J gene TRBJ2-7; 8 nucleotides match TRBD2. The V gene's germline CDR1 is SGHRS and CDR2 YFSETQ. This CDR3 has 17 amino acids. V lost 3 bases to trimming and J lost 5 bases; unmatched junction nucleotides: 16. The CDR3 bases are TGCGCCAGCAGCTCCAGGGAAGCGGGGGACTGGGAGGACGAGCAGTACTTC. This translates into CASSSREAGDWEDEQYF.

V usage is TRBV10-3 and J usage is TRBJ1-2, with a possible D match to TRBD1 (6 bases). This CDR3 has 18 residues. CDR1 is ENHRY and CDR2 is SYGVKD in the germline V gene. Trimming pared 3 bases from V and 4 bases from J, leaving 24 bases between. The CDR3: CAISDYGQNKLHRYGYTF. Written as DNA, the CDR3 is TGTGCCATCAGTGATTACGGACAGAACAAATTACACCGCTATGGCTACACCTTC.